The 13 T cell receptor beta chains below come from one sample, sequenced in a study of cytomegalovirus exposure and HLA in healthy donors. Vbeta (60) and Jbeta (13) primers were used in the PCR. The table came from immunoSEQ multiplex PCR; TCRdb's copy has only in-frame clones and leaves some out. The repertoire holds 110,000 to 150,000 clones, roughly 10% seen once, with under 2% in the top ten. Material: PBMCs. These receptors were taken from a man aged 45 to 65 in good health and CMV-seronegative.

This clone was found a few times. The chain is built from TRBV7-9 and TRBJ2-7, with 10 nucleotides matching TRBD1. Per the germline V gene, CDR1 is SEHNR and CDR2 is FQNEAQ (reference sequence). Trimming at V came to 6 bases and at J to 7 bases, leaving 9 bases not matched to a gene. The CDR3 extends over 14 amino acids. The CDR3 sequence is CASSVGQGSREQYF. Written as DNA, the CDR3 is TGTGCCAGCAGTGTGGGACAGGGGTCACGGGAGCAGTACTTC.

This clone occurred a few times. The same CDR3 arises from other DNA sequences in this sample as well. The chain combines TRBV7-8 with TRBJ1-1, with a weak D call TRBD1 (5 bases). Trimming removed 1 base from V and 6 bases from J, with 9 bases in between. Germline CDR1 reads SGHVS; CDR2 reads FQNEAQ. This CDR3 has 13 residues. The CDR3: CASSLVREAEAFF. CDR3 nucleotides: TGTGCCAGCAGCTTAGTCAGGGAGGCTGAAGCTTTCTTT.

This clone has a handful of counts. This same CDR3 is encoded by further DNA sequences in the sample. The chain recombines TRBV11-2 with TRBJ2-2; D might be TRBD1 (5 bases). The ends were cut back, 1 base at V and 3 bases at J, with 9 bases in the middle. This CDR3 comprises 15 residues. Germline values: CDR1 SGHAT, CDR2 FQNNGV. The CDR3 nucleotides are TGTGCCAGCAGCTTAGCTCCAGGGTACACCGGGGAGCTGTTTTTT. It codes for CASSLAPGYTGELFF.

This clone was seen only a few times. The chain recombines TRBV2 with TRBJ2-7; D is ambiguous. The germline V gene encodes CDR1 SNHLY and CDR2 FYNNEI. The CDR3 totals 13 residues. V gave up 5 bases and J gave up 1 base, with 9 bases separating them. CDR3 sequence (DNA): TGTGCCAGCAGTCAGTCAGGTTCCTACGAGCAGTACTTC. Its protein product is CASSQSGSYEQYF.

In the case of this clone: The same CDR3 is also encoded by other DNA sequences in this sample. The J gene is TRBJ1-2, the V gene TRBV6-1; 9 bases line up with TRBD1. After removal of 0 bases from V and 8 bases from J, the junction contained 7 bases not matched to a gene. This CDR3 spans 15 amino acids. Germline loops: CDR1 MNHNS, CDR2 SASEGT. CDR3 amino acids: CASSEAPDRGSGYTF. The CDR3 DNA is TGTGCCAGCAGTGAAGCGCCGGACAGGGGAAGCGGCTACACCTTC.

This clone was detected a few times. CDR3 sequence reads: CASSWMQGALSPLHF. CDR3 nucleotides: TGTGCCAGCAGCTGGATGCAGGGGGCCCTTTCACCCCTCCACTTT. The rearrangement uses TRBV5-6 and TRBJ1-6; 8 bases are shared with TRBD1. The germline CDR1 and CDR2 sequences are SGHDT and YYEEEE. The CDR3 length is 15 residues. The V gene end was trimmed by 3 bases and the J gene end by 9 bases; junction bases not matched to a gene: 8.

The V and J genes are TRBV16 and TRBJ1-5, with D possibly being TRBD1 (5 bases). There are 17 residues in the CDR3. Germline loops: CDR1 KGHSY, CDR2 FQNENV. V gave up 2 bases and J gave up 2 bases, with 16 bases separating them. The CDR3 coding sequence is TGTGCCAGCAGCCAACCCCCCCGCGGGGACGGCAATCAGCCCCAGCATTTT. Translating it yields CASSQPPRGDGNQPQHF.

This clone was seen only a few times. This chain links TRBV5-4 with TRBJ1-6; TRBD1 matches 9 bases. The V gene end was trimmed by 4 bases and the J gene end by 9 bases; junction bases not matched to a gene: 11. Germline V gene sequence: CDR1 SGHNT, CDR2 YYREEE (reference sequence). CDR3 length: 16 amino acids. CDR3 sequence: CASSAYSGTGISPLHF. The CDR3 DNA follows: TGTGCCAGCAGCGCCTATTCCGGGACAGGGATTTCACCCCTCCACTTT.

This clone was detected only a few times. This rearrangement joins TRBV7-7 to TRBJ2-5, with D tentatively TRBD1 (8 bases). The CDR3 is 15 amino acids. Trimming removed 5 bases from V and 5 bases from J, with 18 bases in between. Per the germline V gene, CDR1 is SSHAT and CDR2 is FNYEAQ (reference sequence). This chain's CDR3 is CASSAGTGGVETQYF. DNA for the CDR3: TGTGCCAGCAGCGCAGGAACAGGGGGGGTGGAGACCCAGTACTTC.

The chain carries TRBV4-1 and TRBJ1-1; D is unresolved. V was clipped by 3 bases and J by 0 bases, with 11 bases between them. The germline V gene encodes CDR1 MGHRA and CDR2 YSYEKL. This CDR3 comprises 15 residues. The CDR3 is CASSHPGFLNTEAFF. As DNA, the CDR3 is TGCGCCAGCAGCCATCCAGGATTTTTGAACACTGAAGCTTTCTTT.

This clone showed up just a few times. The genes are TRBV27 and TRBJ2-7; 8 bases match TRBD1. V lost 2 bases to trimming and J lost 6 bases; unmatched junction nucleotides: 3. The CDR3 is 13 residues long. Germline values: CDR1 MNHEY, CDR2 SMNVEV (reference sequence). The CDR3 nucleotides read TGTGCCAGCAGTTTAGGAGGGACAGGCGAGCAGTACTTC. This translates into CASSLGGTGEQYF.

This clone turned up a few times. The chain combines TRBV7-9 with TRBJ2-3, with 8 bases matching TRBD1. This CDR3 has 14 amino acids. V shed 5 bases and J 4 bases; nucleotides not matched to a gene: 5. Germline V gene lookup returns CDR1 SEHNR and CDR2 FQNEAQ (reference sequence). The CDR3 coding sequence is TGTGCCAGCAGCCCCAGGGGGCGGTCAGATACGCAGTATTTT. It encodes CASSPRGRSDTQYF. Complete variable domain (other parts from reference TRBV7-9 and TRBJ2-3): DTGVSQNPRHKITKRGQNVTFRCDPISEHNRLYWYRQTLGQGPEFLTYFQNEAQLEKSRLLSDRFSAERPKGSFSTLEIQRTEQGDSAMYLCASSPRGRSDTQYFGPGTRLTVL.

The genes are TRBV14 and TRBJ2-1; tentatively, D is TRBD1 (6 bases). Germline CDR1 and CDR2: SGHDN and FVKESK. This CDR3 contains 18 residues. V was cut by 0 bases and J by 8 bases, with 23 bases left in between. The CDR3 here is CASSQDSLELGGGDEQFF. In nucleotides, the CDR3 is TGTGCCAGCAGCCAAGATAGTCTAGAACTAGGGGGTGGAGATGAGCAGTTCTTC.